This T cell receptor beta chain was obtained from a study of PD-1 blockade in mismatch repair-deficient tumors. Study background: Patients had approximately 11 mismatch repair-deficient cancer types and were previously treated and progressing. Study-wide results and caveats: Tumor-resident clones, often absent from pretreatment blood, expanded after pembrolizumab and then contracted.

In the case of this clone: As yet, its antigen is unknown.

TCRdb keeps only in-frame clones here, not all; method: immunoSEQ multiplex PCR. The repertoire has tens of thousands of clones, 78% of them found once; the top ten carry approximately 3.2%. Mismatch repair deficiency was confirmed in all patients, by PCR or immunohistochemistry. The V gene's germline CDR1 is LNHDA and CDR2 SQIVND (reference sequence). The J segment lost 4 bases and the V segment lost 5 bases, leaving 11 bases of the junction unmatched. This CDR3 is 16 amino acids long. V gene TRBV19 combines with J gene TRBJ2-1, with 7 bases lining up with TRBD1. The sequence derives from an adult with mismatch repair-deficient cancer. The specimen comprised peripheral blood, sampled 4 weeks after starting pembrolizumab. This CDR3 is CASSVQGRGAYNEQFF. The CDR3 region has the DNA TGTGCCAGTAGTGTACAGGGGCGAGGGGCATACAATGAGCAGTTCTTC.